These T cell receptor beta chains were read from a single sample in a study of T cell responses to AZD1222 COVID-19 vaccine. Data came from immunoSEQ multiplex PCR; TCRdb stores just in-frame clones and leaves some out. The sample lists approximately 100,000 clones; approximately 86% were seen once. Material: peripheral blood, obtained 28 days after the second dose of the MenACWY control vaccine. These receptor sequences come from an adult who received the MenACWY meningococcal vaccine as a control. Both conserved end residues are part of each CDR3.

V	J	length	CDR3
TRBV7-3	TRBJ2-5	13	CASSADRGETQYF
TRBV5-1	TRBJ1-4	14	CASSLGGLGEKLFF
TRBV7-6	TRBJ1-2	17	CASSLRPGTPSSYGYTF
TRBV19	TRBJ2-5	16	CASRTTSGGFQETQYF
TRBV4-1	TRBJ2-1	16	CASSPFGLAANEEQFF
TRBV6-1	TRBJ1-2	14	CASSERAATYGYTF
TRBV11-1	TRBJ2-7	13	CASSSQRTYEQYF
TRBV5-4	TRBJ1-2	19	CASSGRDRGPPNSNYGYTF
TRBV7-8	TRBJ1-5	16	CASSLGTVNSNQPQHF
TRBV19	TRBJ1-3	17	CASSSLNRGSSGNTIYF
TRBV19	TRBJ1-4	16	CASSRATGVTNEKLFF
TRBV10-3	TRBJ2-2	11	CASSDTGELFF
TRBV12-3/TRBV12-4	TRBJ1-1	13	CASSLRMNTEAFF
TRBV10-2	TRBJ2-5	14	CASGSGGSLQTQYF
TRBV9	TRBJ2-6	13	CASSNSGANVLTF
TRBV28	TRBJ2-2	16	CASSLNSQLNTGELFF
TRBV19	TRBJ1-5	15	CARSGQNLSNQPQHF
TRBV6-1	TRBJ1-1	15	CASSESRQGITEAFF
TRBV27	TRBJ1-2	15	CASSPLRVAWRGYTF
TRBV3-1/TRBV3-2	TRBJ1-2	12	CASSQGGEGYTF
TRBV14	TRBJ2-7	14	CASSQMTGPYEQYF
TRBV11-2	TRBJ2-1	17	CASSLDGIAGLHNEQFF
TRBV2	TRBJ2-5	15	CASSAPTDPQETQYF
TRBV7-3	TRBJ2-1	14	CASSLVQGAGEQFF
TRBV3-1/TRBV3-2	TRBJ1-5	14	CASSQSGDNQPQHF
TRBV11-3	TRBJ1-3	15	CASSSHSGAGNTIYF
TRBV2	TRBJ2-5	16	CASSTAGTSGGETQYF
TRBV3-1/TRBV3-2	TRBJ1-1	14	CASSQGLTNTEAFF
TRBV18	TRBJ1-3	14	CASSQQSSGNTIYF
TRBV6-6	TRBJ1-4	11	CASRGGEKLFF
TRBV24-1	TRBJ2-7	15	CATSASGSEDDEQYF
TRBV2	TRBJ1-6	14	CASIEGNLNSPLHF
TRBV3-1/TRBV3-2	TRBJ2-1	15	CASSTRDRPYNEQFF
TRBV5-1	TRBJ1-2	15	CASSIRTGTGYGYTF
TRBV7-9	TRBJ1-3	16	CASSLPRGGTGNTIYF
TRBV27	TRBJ2-3	15	CASSLSTASADTQYF
TRBV6-5	TRBJ1-1	14	CASNTFQDRVPAFF
TRBV28	TRBJ2-7	18	CASSLGFNLRKSSYEQYF
TRBV28	TRBJ1-1	15	CASSSPGQGATEAFF
TRBV5-8	TRBJ2-2	15	CASSRISGVTGELFF
TRBV28	TRBJ1-5	14	CASRPTDNNQPQHF
TRBV15	TRBJ2-7	16	CATSRDSGTSSYEQYF
TRBV7-3	TRBJ1-6	13	CASSLTLDSPLHF
TRBV7-9	TRBJ2-1	12	CASSVQGHEQFF
TRBV3-1/TRBV3-2	TRBJ1-6	17	CASSQGPRRNYNSPLHF
TRBV19	TRBJ1-1	12	CASSPLNTEAFF
TRBV28	TRBJ1-3	15	CASSLQTWTGNTIYF
TRBV3-1/TRBV3-2	TRBJ1-2	14	CASSSEQGYSGYTF
TRBV5-5	TRBJ1-5	15	CASSLAGTDNQPQHF
TRBV5-5	TRBJ1-5	13	CASSSDNYQPQHF